The entry that follows covers one T cell receptor (beta chain) sequence. The data are from a study of technical replicates of blood from a handful of donors. CDR1 and CDR2 (germline): MNHEY, SVGAGI. Trimming took 0 bases from V and 6 from J, leaving 8 bases between them. CDR3 length: 13 amino acids. Sequenced by immunoSEQ multiplex PCR; TCRdb stores in-frame clones only, minus some. The table has about 70,000 clones, under 99% seen once. The TCR originated in a human donor in good health. Sequenced: T cells isolated from PBMCs. This sequence joins TRBV6-5 and TRBJ1-1; possibly TRBD1 for D (5 bases). The CDR3 region is CASSYSQGSEAFF. The CDR3 bases are TGTGCCAGCAGTTACTCGCAGGGCTCTGAAGCTTTCTTT.